The TCR beta chain described here comes from a study of cytomegalovirus exposure and HLA in healthy donors. As for the study in general: The same platform used for the approximately 670 first-cohort repertoires was also used for the 120 or so validation repertoires, as a later analysis reported.

As for this clone: Its matching antigen is unknown.

Notes on the study in general: A few chains linked to CMV were shown in vitro to be specific for CMV antigens. Rarity held for most TCR sequences, but there were some public TCRs that occurred in many donors. It was reported that the classifier diagnosed cytomegalovirus status with high specificity and sensitivity in both the original and validation cohorts.

The CDR3 covers 14 residues. Germline-derived CDR1 and CDR2 are SEHNR and FQNEAQ (reference sequence). J gave up 6 bases and V 5 bases, and 4 bases lay outside the gene matches. The repertoire was sequenced with immunoSEQ multiplex PCR; TCRdb's copy has only in-frame clones and lacks some. Here the sample spans 150,000 or so clones, 85% to 90% being singletons. The V call is TRBV7-9, the J call TRBJ1-4, with TRBD1 identical over 9 bases. Sample: PBMCs. The TCR originated in a woman in her thirties in good health and CMV-seronegative. Here the CDR3 DNA reads TGTGCCAGCAGCCCCGGGACAGGGTATGAAAAACTGTTTTTT. Its translation: CASSPGTGYEKLFF. Variable domain in full (rest from reference TRBV7-9 and TRBJ1-4): DTGVSQNPRHKITKRGQNVTFRCDPISEHNRLYWYRQTLGQGPEFLTYFQNEAQLEKSRLLSDRFSAERPKGSFSTLEIQRTEQGDSAMYLCASSPGTGYEKLFFGSGTQLSVL.